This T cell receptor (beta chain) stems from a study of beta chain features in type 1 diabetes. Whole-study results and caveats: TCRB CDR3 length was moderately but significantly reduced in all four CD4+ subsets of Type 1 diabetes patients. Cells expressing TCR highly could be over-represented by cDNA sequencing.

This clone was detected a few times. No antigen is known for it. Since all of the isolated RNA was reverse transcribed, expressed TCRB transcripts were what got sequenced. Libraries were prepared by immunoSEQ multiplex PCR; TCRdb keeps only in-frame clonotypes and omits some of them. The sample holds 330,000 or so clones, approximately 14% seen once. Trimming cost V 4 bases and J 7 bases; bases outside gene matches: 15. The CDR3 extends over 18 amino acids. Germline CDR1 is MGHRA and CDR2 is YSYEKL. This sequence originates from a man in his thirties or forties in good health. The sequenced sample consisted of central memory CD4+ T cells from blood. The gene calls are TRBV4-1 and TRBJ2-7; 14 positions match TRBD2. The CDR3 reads CASSPRGLAGAQEREQYF. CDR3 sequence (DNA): TGCGCCAGCAGCCCACGGGGACTAGCGGGGGCGCAGGAGAGGGAGCAGTACTTC.